This T cell receptor (beta chain) was recovered during a study of early T cells in non-severe SARS-CoV-2 infection. Trimming shortened V by 1 base and J by 0 bases, and 13 bases separated the two germline ends. Germline V lookup: CDR1 LGHNA, CDR2 YNFKEQ. This CDR3 spans 18 amino acids. TCRdb reanalysed the 5' RACE reads using MiXCR and keeps one entry per CDR3 protein. The repertoire consists of 50,000 to 60,000 distinct CDR3 sequences, with roughly 6.5% occurring once and the leading ten covering approximately 4.1%. This TCR came from an adult who was a healthcare worker with PCR-confirmed SARS-CoV-2 infection or an uninfected control (not recorded which). The specimen was whole blood. The chain links TRBV4-2 to TRBJ1-6, with unresolved D. The CDR3 DNA is TGTGCCAGCAGCCAAGGCGCCAGGTTCAGCTCCTATAATTCACCCCTCCACTTT. It yields the protein CASSQGARFSSYNSPLHF.